Here is one TCR beta chain with its context. The data derive from a study of blood T cell repertoires in COVID-19. As for the study in general: Sources were T cells, B-cell-depleted T cells, or PBMCs; the material itself was cDNA or gDNA.

Enrolment of Seattle patients took place during active infection, and they were followed longitudinally. The CDR3 runs to 15 residues. CDR1 and CDR2 (germline): ENHRY, SYGVKD. Unmatched junction bases numbered 5, after V lost 4 bases and J lost 1 base. Original methodology: Researchers report that nucleated cell counts were estimated from reference gene primer amplification. Generated by immunoSEQ multiplex PCR, the TCRdb table keeps only in-frame clones and is missing some. V, J and clone size were drawn from that table, and D and trimming were deduced from the DNA. Counted here are roughly 150,000 clones, approximately 86% occurring once; the ten biggest clones make up under 3%.

Sample: peripheral blood. The receptor was derived from a woman of 80 years or more with COVID-19, enrolled during active disease. This rearrangement joins TRBV10-3 to TRBJ1-1; 8 bases align to TRBD1. The CDR3 protein is CAISGTGGGNTEAFF. DNA for the CDR3: TGTGCCATCAGTGGAACAGGGGGAGGGAACACTGAAGCTTTCTTT.